This T cell receptor beta chain was recorded in a study of OX40 agonist ivuxolimab in advanced cancers. At the level of the whole study: The costimulatory receptor OX40 (CD134) was targeted by ivuxolimab, a fully human IgG2 agonistic monoclonal antibody. The purpose of peripheral TCRbeta sequencing was to test whether ivuxolimab changed TCR sequence diversity and led to clonal T-cell expansion. A male proportion of 82.7% and a mean age of approximately 61 years, ranging from roughly 23 to 85, were recorded for the dose-escalation cohort. Of the roughly 52 dose-escalation patients, hepatocellular carcinoma was present in about 19, melanoma in around 15, renal cell carcinoma in 9 and head and neck cancer in 9. Prior anti-PD-1, anti-PD-L1 or anti-CTLA-4 therapy was permitted, and about two fifths of dose-escalation patients had received checkpoint inhibitors. The paper covers the monotherapy dose-escalation part of the phase I ivuxolimab trial, which included N ≈ 57 patients. Partial responses were achieved by three dose-escalation patients, of whom one had hepatocellular carcinoma and two had cutaneous melanoma. Intravenous ivuxolimab was administered to patients every 2 weeks at six dose levels: 0.01, 0.1, 0.3, 1.5, 3 and 10 mg/kg.

Results the study describes overall, beyond this receptor: Low levels of normalized T-cell clonal expansion were also seen in some patients who did not respond. The antigen specificity of the peripheral T cells that underwent clonal expansion was not determined. After ivuxolimab, more expanded clones were found on average in CD8+ T cells than in CD4+ T cells. Partial responders in the 0.1-3.0 mg/kg groups had among the lowest normalized peripheral clonal expansion, especially among CD8+ T cells. At doses of 0.1 to 3.0 mg/kg, clonal expansion of both CD4+ and CD8+ blood T cells was observed from baseline to week 6.

From its cysteine to its phenylalanine, the CDR3 spans 13 amino acids. CDR3 DNA is the only sequence kept; it has 39 bases, read in frame from the first base. V is pruned by 9 bases and J by 6 bases, leaving 7 bases of the junction without a gene match. The germline V gene specifies MNHNS as CDR1 and SASEGT as CDR2. To note about this clone: It lacks a known antigen. No base-level quality is on record; no much larger clone is a single base apart.

Patients with autoimmune disease history or receiving systemic immunosuppression were excluded from the trial. Peripheral blood for TCR sequencing was drawn from every dose cohort at baseline, at cycle 4 day 1 and at cycle 7 day 1. The samples were taken from a phase I, first-in-human, multicenter, open-label dose-escalation trial of ivuxolimab. The trial enrolled adults with locally advanced or metastatic head and neck squamous cell, hepatocellular, melanoma or renal cell carcinoma. Before TCR sequencing, CD4+ T cells and CD8+ T cells were sorted from peripheral blood as separate populations. Genomic DNA was isolated from the sorted cells so that the TCRbeta CDR3 region could be sequenced. The immunoSEQ Assay was used for sequencing of TCRbeta CDR3 regions. TCRdb holds this immuneACCESS table with in-frame rearrangements only. Some clones are missing; in checked studies, unresolved V genes explain under half, and the rest has no known cause. Counted in this sample were tens of thousands of clones; roughly 91% of them appeared once. The ten largest clones take up roughly an eighth of the sample.

Source: CD4+ or CD8+ T cells sorted from blood, taken in a trial of the OX40 agonist ivuxolimab. This sequence originates from an adult with an advanced solid tumor such as melanoma, head and neck, liver or kidney cancer. Recombination linked TRBV6-1 to TRBJ2-2; TRBD1 lines up with 7 middle nucleotides. The CDR3 region has the sequence CASRQGRSGELFF. The sequenced DNA is TGTGCCAGTCGACAGGGTAGGTCCGGGGAGCTGTTTTTT.